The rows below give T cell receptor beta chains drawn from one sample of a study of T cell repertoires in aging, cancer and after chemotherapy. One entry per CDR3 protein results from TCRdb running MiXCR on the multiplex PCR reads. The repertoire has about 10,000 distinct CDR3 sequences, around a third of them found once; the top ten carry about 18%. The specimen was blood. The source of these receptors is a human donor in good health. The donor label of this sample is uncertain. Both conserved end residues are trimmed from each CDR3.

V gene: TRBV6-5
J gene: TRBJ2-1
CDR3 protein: ASRPVGGQGLNEQF

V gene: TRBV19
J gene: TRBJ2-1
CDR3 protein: ASSIGRGRAKNNEQF

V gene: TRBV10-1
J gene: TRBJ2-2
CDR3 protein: ASSEGIKGTGELF

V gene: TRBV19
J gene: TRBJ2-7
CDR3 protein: ASSMGQGSKSYEQY

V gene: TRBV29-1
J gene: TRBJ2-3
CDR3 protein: SVDPIQGADTQY

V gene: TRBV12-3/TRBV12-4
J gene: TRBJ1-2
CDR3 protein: ASSPRRSLTNYGYT

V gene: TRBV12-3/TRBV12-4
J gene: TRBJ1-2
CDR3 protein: ASRGTTNYGYT

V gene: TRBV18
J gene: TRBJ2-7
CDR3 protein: ASSRDEDYEQY

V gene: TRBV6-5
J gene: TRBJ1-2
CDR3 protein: ASSLGTGEGYT

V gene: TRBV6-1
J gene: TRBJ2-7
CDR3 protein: ASTPNAGAYEQY

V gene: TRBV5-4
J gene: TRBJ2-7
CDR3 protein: ASSLGDYEQY

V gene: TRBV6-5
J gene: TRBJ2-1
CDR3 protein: ASSSSGEYNEQF

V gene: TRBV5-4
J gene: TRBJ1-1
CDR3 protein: ASSLVGAAGTEAF

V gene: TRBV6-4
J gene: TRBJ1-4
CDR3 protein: ASSPQGQDREKLF

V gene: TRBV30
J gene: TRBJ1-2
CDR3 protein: ARSGHERGFYGYT

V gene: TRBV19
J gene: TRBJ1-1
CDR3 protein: ASSIQDRGNTEAF

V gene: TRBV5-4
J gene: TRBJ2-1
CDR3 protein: ASRTHNEQF

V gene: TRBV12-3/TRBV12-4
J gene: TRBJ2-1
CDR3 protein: ASSSPRYGQGPNNEQF

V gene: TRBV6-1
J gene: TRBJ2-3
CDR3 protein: ASSEARGGTDTQY

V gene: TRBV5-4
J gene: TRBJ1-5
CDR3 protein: ASSSGTGREPQH

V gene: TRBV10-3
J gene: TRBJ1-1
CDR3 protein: AISDPVGAEAF

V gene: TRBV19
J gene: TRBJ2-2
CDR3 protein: ASSEHRTGELF

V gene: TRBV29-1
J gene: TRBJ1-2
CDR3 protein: SVPPTGGYGYT

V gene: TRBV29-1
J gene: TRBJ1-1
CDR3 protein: SAGGGTEAF

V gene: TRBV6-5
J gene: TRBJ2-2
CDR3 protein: ASSYSMVSLFGGQRSGELF

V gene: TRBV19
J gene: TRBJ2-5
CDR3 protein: ASSRTDKETQY

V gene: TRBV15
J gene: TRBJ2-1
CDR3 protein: ATSRGGGYNEQF

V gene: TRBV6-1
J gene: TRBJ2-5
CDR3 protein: ASSGDRFQTLRQETQY

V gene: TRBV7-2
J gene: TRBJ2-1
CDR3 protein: ASSLYGVEQF

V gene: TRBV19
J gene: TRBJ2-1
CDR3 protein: ASSIWFGVGTEYNEQF

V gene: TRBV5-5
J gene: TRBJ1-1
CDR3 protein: ASKDRAGDTEAF

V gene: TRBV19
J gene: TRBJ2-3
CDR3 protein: ASSTWGGADTQY

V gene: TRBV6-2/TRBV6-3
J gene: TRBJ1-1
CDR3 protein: ASTKFAGNTEAF

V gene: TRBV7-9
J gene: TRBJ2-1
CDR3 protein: ASLGAGRREQF

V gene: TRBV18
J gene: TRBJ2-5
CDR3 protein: ASSPTPDRQETQY

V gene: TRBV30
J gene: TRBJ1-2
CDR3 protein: AWSPGTVSGYT

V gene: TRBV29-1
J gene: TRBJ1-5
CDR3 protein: SAGENQPQH